Listed below are T cell receptor beta chains from one sample, sequenced in a study of beta chain features in type 1 diabetes. TCRdb's copy holds only in-frame clones and misses some; the assay was immunoSEQ multiplex PCR. Counted here are about 650,000 clones, around an eighth occurring once; the ten biggest clones make up approximately 0.11%. Sequenced sample: naive CD4+ T cells from blood. All receptors derive from a man between 25 and 39 years old with type 1 diabetes. CDR3s include the opening cysteine and the closing phenylalanine or tryptophan. Fields, in order: CDR3 protein, V gene, CDR3 length.

CASSPGAGLGTGELFF	TRBV9	16
CSVQRVGVIAAFF	TRBV29-1	13
CASSIAGTDTQYF	TRBV5-4	13
CASSPITGELFF	TRBV11-2	12
CASSPSSGDSYEQYF	TRBV18	15
CASSQDAYEQYF	TRBV5-1	12
CASSLQKDNQPQHF	TRBV7-2	14
CASSVAGQGNTEAFF	TRBV9	15
CSVGGDRGIAEQYF	TRBV29-1	14
CAWSVFSGSSYNEQFF	TRBV30	16
CARGSGANVLTF	TRBV7-9	12
CASSSNNYGYTF	TRBV19	12
CASKVVEAFF	TRBV5-8	10
CATSRGSNYGYTF	TRBV15	13
CSVGTSSGANVLTF	TRBV29-1	14
CASRTGTGNQPQHF	TRBV6-6	14
CASSTGQGSGYTF	TRBV6-5	13
CASSSGSDRETQYF	TRBV5-1	14